The 20 T cell receptor beta chains presented below share a single source sample, sequenced in a study of OX40 agonist ivuxolimab in advanced cancers. The library was obtained by the immunoSEQ multiplex PCR assay. TCRdb mirrors the immuneACCESS table, restricted to in-frame sequences. Some clones are absent from its copies; in checked studies, under half trace to an unresolved V gene, and the reason for the others is unknown. This sample lists 55,000 to 65,000 clones; 85% were detected once. The top ten constitute just under 4% of the sample. The material sequenced was CD4+ or CD8+ T cells sorted from blood, taken in a trial of the OX40 agonist ivuxolimab. These receptors were obtained from an adult with an advanced solid tumor such as melanoma, head and neck, liver or kidney cancer.

This rearrangement joins TRBV14 to TRBJ2-4; 8 nucleotides agree with TRBD1. V was pared by 1 base and J by 7 bases, with 9 bases of the junction left unmatched. CDR1 is SGHDN, CDR2 FVKESK, per germline. CDR3 length equals 16 residues. CDR3 in amino acids: CASSQGSNRGRNIQYF. In nucleotides, the CDR3 is TGTGCCAGCAGCCAAGGCTCTAACAGGGGGAGGAACATTCAGTACTTC.

The chain couples TRBV2 to TRBJ1-1; possible D gene TRBD1, 6 bases. V lost 7 bases and J 1 base, leaving 19 bases between the germline ends. Germline loops: CDR1 SNHLY, CDR2 FYNNEI. This CDR3 comprises 16 residues. CDR3 sequence: CASIPRRGPGNTEAFF. The DNA of the CDR3 is TGTGCCAGCATACCTCGTCGGGGGCCAGGGAACACTGAAGCTTTCTTT.

This clone was detected once. The chain employs TRBV12-5 and TRBJ2-1, with D perhaps TRBD2 (6 bases). The V gene's germline CDR1 is LGHNT and CDR2 FRNRAP. V gave up 1 base and J gave up 4 bases, with 17 bases separating them. CDR3 length: 17 amino acids. The CDR3 loop is CASGLAVTDYVYNEQFF. For the CDR3, the DNA is TGTGCTAGTGGTTTGGCGGTTACGGACTACGTTTACAATGAGCAGTTCTTC.

The chain joins TRBV18 to TRBJ1-1; TRBD1 matches at 9 bases. J gave up 2 bases and V 4 bases, and 8 bases lay outside the gene matches. This CDR3 region has 16 residues. Germline V CDR1 and CDR2: KGHSH, LQKENI. DNA of the CDR3: TGTGCCAGCTCACTCAGGGGACAGGGAGGAAACACTGAAGCTTTCTTT. It specifies CASSLRGQGGNTEAFF. Full variable domain (outside the CDR3, taken from reference TRBV18 and TRBJ1-1): NAGVMQNPRHLVRRRGQEARLRCSPMKGHSHVYWYRQLPEEGLKFMVYLQKENIIDESGMPKERFSAEFPKEGPSILRIQQVVRGDSAAYFCASSLRGQGGNTEAFFGQGTRLTVV.

The chain links TRBV2 to TRBJ1-1; 7 nucleotides match TRBD1. The CDR3 is 13 residues long. Germline values: CDR1 SNHLY, CDR2 FYNNEI. V gave up 7 bases and J gave up 1 base; unmatched junction bases: 3. Written as DNA, the CDR3 is TGTGCCAGCACAAACAGGGGGAACACTGAAGCTTTCTTT. Translated, it gives CASTNRGNTEAFF.

The rearrangement links TRBV7-9 to TRBJ1-2; D possibly corresponds to TRBD1 (6 bases). The germline CDR1 and CDR2 sequences are SEHNR and FQNEAQ (reference sequence). Deletions cut 4 bases from V and 7 bases from J, with 19 bases between. The CDR3 is made up of 15 amino acids. The CDR3 DNA reads TGTGCCAGCAGCTACTCCTCGACAGGACGAGCTGGCTACACCTTC. Translated, it gives CASSYSSTGRAGYTF.

This clone occurred a few times. This rearrangement joins TRBV7-9 to TRBJ1-1; no clear D gene. The V gene lost 11 bases and the J gene lost 8 bases, with 18 bases spanning the gap. Looked up from germline, CDR1 is SEHNR and CDR2 is FQNEAQ (reference sequence). This CDR3 region has 12 residues. The CDR3 nucleotides read TGTGCCTCCACCCGAAGCACTCGCGAAGCTTTCTTT. Residues: CASTRSTREAFF. The full variable domain, completed using reference TRBV7-9 and TRBJ1-1, is DTGVSQNPRHKITKRGQNVTFRCDPISEHNRLYWYRQTLGQGPEFLTYFQNEAQLEKSRLLSDRFSAERPKGSFSTLEIQRTEQGDSAMYLCASTRSTREAFFGQGTRLTVV.

This chain joins TRBV11-2 and TRBJ2-7; 11 bases are a match to TRBD1. The CDR3 runs to 16 residues. V lost 1 base, J lost 4 bases, and 6 bases stayed unmatched. In germline, CDR1 is SGHAT, CDR2 FQNNGV. The CDR3 region is CASSLGGTGGVYEQYF. CDR3 coding DNA: TGTGCCAGCAGCTTAGGCGGGACAGGGGGAGTGTACGAGCAGTACTTC. The entire variable domain, with the rest obtained from reference TRBV11-2 and TRBJ2-7, is as follows: EAGVAQSPRYKIIEKRQSVAFWCNPISGHATLYWYQQILGQGPKLLIQFQNNGVVDDSQLPKDRFSAERLKGVDSTLKIQPAKLEDSAVYLCASSLGGTGGVYEQYFGPGTRLTVT.

Here the CDR3 reads CASSDGTTDTQYF. The CDR3 DNA is TGTGCCAGCAGTGATGGGACCACAGATACGCAGTATTTT. This chain uses TRBV28 with TRBJ2-3, with D perhaps given as TRBD1 or TRBD2 (5 bases each). The V end was cut by 5 bases, the J end by 2 bases, with 8 bases between. This CDR3 spans 13 amino acids. Per germline, CDR1 MDHEN and CDR2 SYDVKM.

The chain carries TRBV6-5 and TRBJ1-1; 7 nucleotides align to TRBD1. This CDR3 is built from 15 residues. The V segment lost 4 bases and the J segment 3 bases; nucleotides outside the gene matches: 8. In germline, CDR1 is MNHEY, CDR2 SVGAGI. In nucleotides, the CDR3 is TGTGCCAGCAGTTCCCTGACAGGGTGGGACACTGAAGCTTTCTTT. This codes for CASSSLTGWDTEAFF.

The count of this clone is one. The V and J genes are TRBV5-4 and TRBJ2-2, with 9 bases lining up with TRBD2. The trim removed 0 bases at V and 6 bases at J, leaving 3 bases unmatched. The CDR3 has 15 amino acids. Germline V lookup: CDR1 SGHNT, CDR2 YYREEE (reference sequence). The chain's CDR3 is CASSLASGAPGELFF. CDR3 nucleotides: TGTGCCAGCAGCTTGGCTAGCGGGGCTCCCGGGGAGCTGTTTTTT. The whole variable domain, filled in from reference TRBV5-4 and TRBJ2-2, reads ETGVTQSPTHLIKTRGQQVTLRCSSQSGHNTVSWYQQALGQGPQFIFQYYREEENGRGNFPPRFSGLQFPNYSSELNVNALELDDSALYLCASSLASGAPGELFFGEGSRLTVL.

The gene calls are TRBV2 and TRBJ2-3, with 12 bases lining up with TRBD2. Germline values: CDR1 SNHLY, CDR2 FYNNEI. The CDR3 extends over 16 amino acids. The V and J ends lost 6 bases and 2 bases, in that order; junction bases with no gene match: 6. The chain's CDR3 is CASRGLAGLHTDTQYF. The CDR3 DNA reads as TGTGCCAGCAGGGGACTAGCGGGCCTACACACAGATACGCAGTATTTT.

The V call is TRBV7-8, the J call TRBJ2-3; 9 nucleotides align to TRBD2. V dropped 4 bases and J dropped 2; count of bases not matched to a gene: 7. The CDR3 runs 16 residues. The germline V gene has CDR1 SGHVS and CDR2 FQNEAQ. CDR3 region: CASSYGASGDTDTQYF. The CDR3 DNA reads TGTGCCAGCAGCTACGGTGCTAGCGGGGACACAGATACGCAGTATTTT.

The chain is built from TRBV28 and TRBJ2-3; D not certain. Germline V gene sequence: CDR1 MDHEN, CDR2 SYDVKM. The CDR3 sequence is 15 residues long. V dropped 3 bases and J dropped 3 bases, with 13 bases sitting between them. CDR3 nucleotide sequence: TGTGCCAGCAGTTTGGCAGGAGTCGGGACAGATACGCAGTATTTT. This encodes CASSLAGVGTDTQYF.

The chain joins TRBV18 to TRBJ1-2; 9 bases align to TRBD1. CDR1 and CDR2 (germline): KGHSH, LQKENI. The CDR3 is made up of 16 amino acids. V gave up 2 bases and J gave up 5 bases; unmatched junction bases: 9. The CDR3 sequence is CASSPFQTGGNYGYTF. Here the CDR3 DNA reads TGTGCCAGCTCACCATTTCAGACAGGGGGTAATTATGGCTACACCTTC.

The table lists this clone with a few counts. The V call is TRBV29-1, the J call TRBJ1-2; possibly TRBD1 for D (6 bases). The CDR3 runs 12 residues. V was cut by 1 base and J by 8 bases, with 11 bases left in between. CDR1 SQVTM and CDR2 ANQGSEA come from the germline V gene. Here the CDR3 reads CSVEGGRGGYTF. CDR3 nucleotide sequence: TGCAGCGTTGAAGGGGGGCGCGGCGGCTACACCTTC.

This sequence joins TRBV19 and TRBJ2-1; D uncertain. The germline gives CDR1 LNHDA, CDR2 SQIVND (reference sequence). V was clipped by 5 bases and J by 2 bases, with 19 bases between them. The CDR3 runs 17 residues. CDR3 bases: TGTGCCAGTAGTCCCCGCTTTCGCGGTAATCCCTACAATGAGCAGTTCTTC. This gives the protein CASSPRFRGNPYNEQFF.

About this clone: Sequence at one end of the junction differs from germline and may be a read error. V gene TRBV19 combines with J gene TRBJ2-2, with D maybe TRBD1 (5 bases). This CDR3 is 12 amino acids long. Per germline, CDR1 LNHDA and CDR2 SQIVND (reference sequence). The CDR3 spells CASRIGAGELFF. The DNA of the CDR3 is TGTGCCAGTAGGATAGGGGCCGGGGAGCTGTTTTTT.

The chain couples TRBV6-1 to TRBJ1-1; D not resolved. Trimming shortened V by 10 bases and J by 3 bases, and 15 bases separated the two germline ends. The CDR3 extends over 13 amino acids. Germline V gene sequence: CDR1 MNHNS, CDR2 SASEGT. CDR3 amino acids: CATPRRQDTEAFF. CDR3 sequence (DNA): TGTGCCACCCCCAGGAGGCAGGACACTGAAGCTTTCTTT.

The rearrangement links TRBV5-8 to TRBJ1-1, with unresolved D. There are 13 residues in the CDR3. Per the germline V gene, CDR1 is SGHTS and CDR2 is YDEGEE. Trimming left V 1 base short and J 3 bases short, with 7 bases between. The CDR3 DNA sequence: TGTGCCAGCAGCTTGAGGTGGGACACTGAAGCTTTCTTT. It yields the protein CASSLRWDTEAFF.